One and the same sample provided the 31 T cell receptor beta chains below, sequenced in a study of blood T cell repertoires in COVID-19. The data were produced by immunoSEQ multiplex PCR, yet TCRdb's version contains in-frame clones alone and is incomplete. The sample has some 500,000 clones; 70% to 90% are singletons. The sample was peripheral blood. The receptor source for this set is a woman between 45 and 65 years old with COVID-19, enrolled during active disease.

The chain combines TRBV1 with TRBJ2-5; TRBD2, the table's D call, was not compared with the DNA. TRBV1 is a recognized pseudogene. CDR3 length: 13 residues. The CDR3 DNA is TGCACCAGCAGCCAAGGCGGGCAGGAGACCCAGTACTTC. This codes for CTSSQGGQETQYF.

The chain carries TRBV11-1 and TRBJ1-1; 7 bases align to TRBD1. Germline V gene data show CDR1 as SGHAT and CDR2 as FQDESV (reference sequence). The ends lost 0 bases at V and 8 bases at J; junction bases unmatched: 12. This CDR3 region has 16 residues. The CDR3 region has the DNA TGTGCCAGCAGCTTAGCGCTAACAGGGGATTACGTGGAAGCTTTCTTT. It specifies CASSLALTGDYVEAFF.

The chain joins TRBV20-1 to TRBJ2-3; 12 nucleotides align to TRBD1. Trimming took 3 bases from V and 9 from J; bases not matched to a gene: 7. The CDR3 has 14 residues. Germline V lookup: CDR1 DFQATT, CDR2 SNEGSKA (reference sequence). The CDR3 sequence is CSASTGQGARTQYF. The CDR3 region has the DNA TGCAGTGCTAGTACGGGACAGGGGGCGCGGACGCAGTATTTT.

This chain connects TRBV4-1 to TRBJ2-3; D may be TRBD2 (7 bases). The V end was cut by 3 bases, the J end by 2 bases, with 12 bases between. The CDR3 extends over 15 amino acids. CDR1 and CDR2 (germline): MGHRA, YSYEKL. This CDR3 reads CASSQGGLYTDTQYF. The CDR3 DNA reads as TGCGCCAGCAGCCAGGGGGGGCTTTACACAGATACGCAGTATTTT.

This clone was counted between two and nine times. CDR3 coding DNA: TGCGCCAGCAGCTCACCAACCCAGGGGAATAATTCACCCCTCCACTTT. It codes for CASSSPTQGNNSPLHF. The chain carries TRBV5-1 and TRBJ1-6, with a tentative D call TRBD1 (6 bases). This CDR3 has 16 amino acids. Germline V gives CDR1 SGHRS, CDR2 YFSETQ. V was pared by 3 bases and J by 5 bases, with 15 bases between.

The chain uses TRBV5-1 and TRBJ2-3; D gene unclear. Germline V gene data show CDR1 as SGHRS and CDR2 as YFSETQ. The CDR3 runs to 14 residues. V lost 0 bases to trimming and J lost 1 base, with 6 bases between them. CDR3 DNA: TGCGCCAGCAGCTTGGGACACCGCACAGATACGCAGTATTTT. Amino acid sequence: CASSLGHRTDTQYF.

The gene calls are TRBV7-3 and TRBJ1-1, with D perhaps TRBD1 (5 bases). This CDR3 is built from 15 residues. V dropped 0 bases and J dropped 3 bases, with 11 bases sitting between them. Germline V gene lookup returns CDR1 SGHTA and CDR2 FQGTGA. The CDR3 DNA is TGTGCCAGCAGCTTAACCGCCAGGGAGGACACTGAAGCTTTCTTT. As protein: CASSLTAREDTEAFF. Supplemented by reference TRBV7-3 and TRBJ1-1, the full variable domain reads GAGVSQTPSNKVTEKGKYVELRCDPISGHTALYWYRQSLGQGPEFLIYFQGTGAADDSGLPNDRFFAVRPEGSVSTLKIQRTERGDSAVYLCASSLTAREDTEAFFGQGTRLTVV.

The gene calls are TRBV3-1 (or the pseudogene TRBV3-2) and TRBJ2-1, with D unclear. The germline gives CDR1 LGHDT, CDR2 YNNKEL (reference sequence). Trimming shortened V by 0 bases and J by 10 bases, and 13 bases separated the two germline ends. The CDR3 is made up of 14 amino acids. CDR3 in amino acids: CASSQDGIAREQFF. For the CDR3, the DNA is TGTGCCAGCAGCCAAGATGGAATAGCTCGGGAGCAGTTCTTC.

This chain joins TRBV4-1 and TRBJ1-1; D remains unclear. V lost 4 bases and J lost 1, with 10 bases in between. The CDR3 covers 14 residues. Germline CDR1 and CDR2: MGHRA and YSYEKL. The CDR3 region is CASSLVAANTEAFF. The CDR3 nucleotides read TGCGCCAGCAGCCTTGTAGCTGCGAACACTGAAGCTTTCTTT.

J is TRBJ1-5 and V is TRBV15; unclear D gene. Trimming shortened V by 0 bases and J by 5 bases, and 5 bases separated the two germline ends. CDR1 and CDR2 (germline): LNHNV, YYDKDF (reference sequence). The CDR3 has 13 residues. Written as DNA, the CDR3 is TGTGCCACCAGCAGAGACCCATATCAGCCCCAGCATTTT. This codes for CATSRDPYQPQHF.

CDR3 coding DNA: TGTGCCAGCTCACCGGACCAGGGCAGGCACTCCTACGAGCAGTACTTC. Translated: CASSPDQGRHSYEQYF. V gene TRBV18 combines with J gene TRBJ2-7, with D tentatively TRBD1 (5 bases). Trimming shortened V by 3 bases and J by 0 bases, and 15 bases separated the two germline ends. The CDR3 covers 16 residues. The germline V gene encodes CDR1 KGHSH and CDR2 LQKENI.

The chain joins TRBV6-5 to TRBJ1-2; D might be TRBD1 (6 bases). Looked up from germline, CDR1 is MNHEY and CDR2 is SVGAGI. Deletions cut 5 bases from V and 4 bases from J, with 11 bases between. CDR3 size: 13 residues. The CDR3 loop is CASSKSDSYGYTF. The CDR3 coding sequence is TGTGCCAGCAGTAAATCGGACAGCTATGGCTACACCTTC.

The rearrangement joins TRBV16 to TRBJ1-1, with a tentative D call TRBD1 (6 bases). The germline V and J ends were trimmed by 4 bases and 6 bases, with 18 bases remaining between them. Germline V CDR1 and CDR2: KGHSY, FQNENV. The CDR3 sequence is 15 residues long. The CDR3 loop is CASSRPAGAGAEAFF. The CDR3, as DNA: TGTGCCAGCAGCCGGCCCGCGGGGGCTGGGGCTGAAGCTTTCTTT.

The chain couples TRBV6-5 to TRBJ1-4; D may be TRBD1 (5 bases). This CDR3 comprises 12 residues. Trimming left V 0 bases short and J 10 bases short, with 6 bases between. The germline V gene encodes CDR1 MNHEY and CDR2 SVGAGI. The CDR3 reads CASSYSGGKLFF. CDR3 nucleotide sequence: TGTGCCAGCAGTTACTCCGGGGGAAAACTGTTTTTT.

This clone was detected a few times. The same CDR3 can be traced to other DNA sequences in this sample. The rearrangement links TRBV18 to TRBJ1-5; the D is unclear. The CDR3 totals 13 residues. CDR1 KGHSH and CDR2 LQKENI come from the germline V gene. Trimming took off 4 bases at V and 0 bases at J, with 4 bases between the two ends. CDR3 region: CASSLYSNQPQHF. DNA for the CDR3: TGTGCCAGCTCACTCTATAGCAATCAGCCCCAGCATTTT.

CDR3 sequence (DNA): TGTGCCAGCAACATACTAGCGGTTGGGGATATTACGCAGTATTTT. Translation: CASNILAVGDITQYF. The chain is built from TRBV2 and TRBJ2-3; 8 bases line up with TRBD2. CDR1 and CDR2 (germline): SNHLY, FYNNEI. Trimming cost V 7 bases and J 8 bases; bases outside gene matches: 14. This CDR3 comprises 15 residues.

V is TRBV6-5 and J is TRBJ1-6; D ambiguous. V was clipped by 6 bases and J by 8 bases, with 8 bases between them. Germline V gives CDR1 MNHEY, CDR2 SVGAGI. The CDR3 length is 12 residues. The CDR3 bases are TGTGCCAGCAGCTCCACTCATTCACCCCTCCACTTT. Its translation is CASSSTHSPLHF.

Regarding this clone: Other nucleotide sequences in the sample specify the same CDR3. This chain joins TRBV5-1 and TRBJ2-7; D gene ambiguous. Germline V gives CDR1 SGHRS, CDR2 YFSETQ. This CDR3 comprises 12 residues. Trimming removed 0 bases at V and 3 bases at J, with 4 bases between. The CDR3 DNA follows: TGCGCCAGCAGCTTGGGAGGCTACGAGCAGTACTTC. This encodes CASSLGGYEQYF.

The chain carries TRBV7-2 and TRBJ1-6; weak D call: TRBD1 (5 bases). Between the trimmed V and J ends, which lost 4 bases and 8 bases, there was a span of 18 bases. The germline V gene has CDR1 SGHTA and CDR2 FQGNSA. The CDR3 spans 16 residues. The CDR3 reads CASSSQGPGWDSPLHF. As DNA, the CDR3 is TGTGCCAGCAGCTCTCAGGGTCCAGGGTGGGATTCACCCCTCCACTTT.

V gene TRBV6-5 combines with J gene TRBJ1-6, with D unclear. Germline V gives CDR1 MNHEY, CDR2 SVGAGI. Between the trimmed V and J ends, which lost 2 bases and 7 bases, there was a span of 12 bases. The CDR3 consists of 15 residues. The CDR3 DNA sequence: TGTGCCAGCAGTTACGCCCCGGGTGGAAATTCACCCCTCCACTTT. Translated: CASSYAPGGNSPLHF.

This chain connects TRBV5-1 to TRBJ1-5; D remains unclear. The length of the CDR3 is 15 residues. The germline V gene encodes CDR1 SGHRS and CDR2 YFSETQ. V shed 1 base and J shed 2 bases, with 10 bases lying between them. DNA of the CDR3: TGCGCCAGCAGCTTGACCCCTCGGGGCAATCAGCCCCAGCATTTT. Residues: CASSLTPRGNQPQHF.

The CDR3 DNA reads as TGTGCCAGCAGTTTAAACGATCGGTACGAGCAGTACTTC. It codes for CASSLNDRYEQYF. V gene TRBV28 combines with J gene TRBJ2-7; no clear D gene. The V gene's germline CDR1 is MDHEN and CDR2 SYDVKM. Deletions cut 2 bases from V and 4 bases from J, with 9 bases between. The CDR3 is 13 residues long.

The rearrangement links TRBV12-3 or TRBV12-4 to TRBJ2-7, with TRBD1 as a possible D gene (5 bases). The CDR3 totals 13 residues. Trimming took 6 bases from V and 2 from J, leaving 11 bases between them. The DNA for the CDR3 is TGTGCCAGCAGATCTACAGGAACCTACGAGCAGTACTTC. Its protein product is CASRSTGTYEQYF.

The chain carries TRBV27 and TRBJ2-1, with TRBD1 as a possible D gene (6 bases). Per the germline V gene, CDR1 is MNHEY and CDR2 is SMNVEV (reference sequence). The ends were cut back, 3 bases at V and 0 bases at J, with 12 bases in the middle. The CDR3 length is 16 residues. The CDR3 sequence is CASSFTGLSSYNEQFF. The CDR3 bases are TGTGCCAGCAGTTTCACAGGGTTGAGCTCCTACAATGAGCAGTTCTTC.

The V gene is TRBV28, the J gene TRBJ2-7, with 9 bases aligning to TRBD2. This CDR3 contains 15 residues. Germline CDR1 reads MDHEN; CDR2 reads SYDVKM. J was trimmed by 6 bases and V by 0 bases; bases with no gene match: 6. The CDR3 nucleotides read TGTGCCAGCAGTTTATGGGCGGGGGGGCGGAGCGAGCAGTACTTC. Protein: CASSLWAGGRSEQYF.

The CDR3: CASVNRVIGYNSPLHF. The CDR3 DNA is TGTGCCAGTGTCAACAGGGTGATCGGATATAATTCACCCCTCCACTTT. This rearrangement joins TRBV19 to TRBJ1-6; D is possibly TRBD1 (6 bases). This CDR3 comprises 16 residues. The V gene lost 8 bases and the J gene lost 4 bases, with 18 bases spanning the gap. The germline gives CDR1 LNHDA, CDR2 SQIVND (reference sequence).

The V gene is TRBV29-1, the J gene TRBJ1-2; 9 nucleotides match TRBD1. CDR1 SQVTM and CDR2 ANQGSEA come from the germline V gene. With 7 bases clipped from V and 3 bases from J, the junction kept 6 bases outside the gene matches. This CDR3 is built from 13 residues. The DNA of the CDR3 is TGCAGCGCCACGGGACAGGGAGACTATGGCTACACCTTC. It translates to CSATGQGDYGYTF. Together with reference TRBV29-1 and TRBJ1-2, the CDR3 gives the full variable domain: SAVISQKPSRDICQRGTSLTIQCQVDSQVTMMFWYRQQPGQSLTLIATANQGSEATYESGFVIDKFPISRPNLTFSTLTVSNMSPEDSSIYLCSATGQGDYGYTFGSGTRLTVV.

CDR3: CASSSWDRGDQETQYF. In nucleotides, the CDR3 is TGTGCCAGCAGCTCTTGGGACAGGGGGGACCAAGAGACCCAGTACTTC. The chain carries TRBV7-6 and TRBJ2-5; TRBD1 matches at 11 bases. The CDR3 is 16 amino acids. J gave up 0 bases and V 4 bases, and 4 bases lay outside the gene matches. Looked up from germline, CDR1 is SGHVS and CDR2 is FNYEAQ. The full variable domain, completed using reference TRBV7-6 and TRBJ2-5, is GAGVSQSPRYKVTKRGQDVALRCDPISGHVSLYWYRQALGQGPEFLTYFNYEAQQDKSGLPNDRFSAERPEGSISTLTIQRTEQRDSAMYRCASSSWDRGDQETQYFGPGTRLLVL.

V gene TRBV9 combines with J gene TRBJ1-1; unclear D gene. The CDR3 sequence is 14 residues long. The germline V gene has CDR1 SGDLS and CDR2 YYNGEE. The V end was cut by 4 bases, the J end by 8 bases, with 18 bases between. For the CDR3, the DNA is TGTGCCAGCAGCCCAACGAGTCTCCCGGGGGAAGCTTTCTTT. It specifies CASSPTSLPGEAFF.

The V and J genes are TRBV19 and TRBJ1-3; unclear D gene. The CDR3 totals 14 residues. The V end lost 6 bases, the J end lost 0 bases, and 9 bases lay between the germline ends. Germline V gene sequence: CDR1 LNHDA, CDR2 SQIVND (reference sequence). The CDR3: CASSLRGSGNTIYF. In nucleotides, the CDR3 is TGTGCCAGTAGCCTCCGGGGCTCTGGAAACACCATATATTTT.

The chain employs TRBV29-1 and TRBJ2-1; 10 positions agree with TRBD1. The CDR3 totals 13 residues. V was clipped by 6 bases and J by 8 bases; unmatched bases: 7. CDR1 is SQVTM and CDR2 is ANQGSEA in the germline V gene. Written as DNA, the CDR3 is TGCAGCGTGAGCGAGACAGGGGGCCATGAGCAGTTCTTC. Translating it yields CSVSETGGHEQFF.